The sequence of this TCR beta chain was determined in a study of blood T cell repertoires in COVID-19. Measured with immunoSEQ multiplex PCR; TCRdb has only the in-frame clones, and not every one. This sample carries around 100,000 clones, about 90% of them seen once, and the ten largest clones take about 7.4%. The CDR3 runs 14 residues. In germline, CDR1 is SGHVS, CDR2 FQNEAQ. The ends were cut back, 5 bases at V and 4 bases at J, with 14 bases in the middle. The V call is TRBV7-8, the J call TRBJ1-2, with D unclear. The clonotype was recovered from a man aged 30-40 years in a cohort sampled during active COVID-19. The sequenced material came from peripheral blood. CDR3 protein: CASSAAARSYGYTF. CDR3 sequence (DNA): TGTGCCAGCAGCGCAGCGGCGAGGTCCTATGGCTACACCTTC.